Sequencing of this T cell receptor (beta chain) was carried out in a study of cytomegalovirus exposure and HLA in healthy donors. Study-wide results and caveats: Later analysis identified several of the most significant clusters that appeared linked to common viral pathogens.

A multiplex PCR was run with 60 Vbeta primers and 13 Jbeta primers. The assay was immunoSEQ multiplex PCR, and TCRdb's table has in-frame clones only and misses some. The table lists 140,000 to 150,000 clones, roughly 80% of them singletons. In its sample, this clone was seen a few times. What it recognizes is unknown. CDR3 length: 17 residues. With 2 bases clipped from V and 2 bases from J, the junction kept 8 bases outside the gene matches. The germline V gene has CDR1 MNHEY and CDR2 SMNVEV (reference sequence). Every donor was a healthy person donating bone marrow. The TCR sequence derives from a woman in her thirties or forties in good health and CMV-seropositive. The sequencing sample was made of PBMCs. This chain links TRBV27 with TRBJ2-7, with 11 positions matching TRBD1. The CDR3 DNA follows: TGTGCCAGCAGTTTAACTTTCCCGGGACAGGGGGCCTACGAGCAGTACTTC. It is translated as CASSLTFPGQGAYEQYF.